A single sample is the source of the 23 T cell receptor beta chains below, sequenced in a study of identical twins. TCRdb independently ran MiXCR on the 5' RACE reads; one entry per CDR3 protein. Of approximately 530,000 distinct CDR3 sequences in the sample, 20% to 25% are singletons; the top ten hold about 0.48%. These same records also appear under a second study, on yellow fever vaccine responses in identical twins.

The source material was CD4+ T cells sorted from blood. These TCRs come from a woman younger than 35 in good health.

The rearrangement links TRBV11-1 to TRBJ2-1; maybe TRBD2 (6 bases). The CDR3 is 20 amino acids. The germline gives CDR1 SGHAT, CDR2 FQDESV (reference sequence). The V and J ends lost 4 bases and 0 bases respectively, with 25 bases between them. In nucleotides, the CDR3 is TGTGCCAGCAGCTCTACACGCGGGATGATGCTTCAAAGCTCCTACAATGAGCAGTTCTTC. This sequence encodes CASSSTRGMMLQSSYNEQFF.

This clonotype turned up a few times. This rearrangement joins TRBV3-1 to TRBJ2-2, with 12 positions matching TRBD2. Germline-derived CDR1 and CDR2 are LGHDT and YNNKEL (reference sequence). This CDR3 has 17 residues. Trimming at V came to 1 base and at J to 5 bases, leaving 5 bases not matched to a gene. CDR3 region: CASSQGLAGVGTGELFF. CDR3 nucleotides: TGTGCCAGCAGCCAAGGACTAGCGGGAGTAGGGACCGGGGAGCTGTTTTTT.

This clonotype was counted ten times or more. The chain joins TRBV29-1 to TRBJ2-2; TRBD1 aligns across 8 bases. Unmatched junction bases numbered 4, after V lost 6 bases and J lost 1 base. The CDR3 is 14 amino acids. Per germline, CDR1 SQVTM and CDR2 ANQGSEA. Here the CDR3 DNA reads TGCAGCGTCAGGGGGCTAGGGAACACCGGGGAGCTGTTTTTT. Its translation: CSVRGLGNTGELFF.

This clonotype appeared a few times. This chain links TRBV28 with TRBJ2-2, with D possibly being TRBD1 or TRBD2 (8 bases each). V was trimmed by 6 bases and J by 4 bases, leaving 15 bases between them. This CDR3 has 15 amino acids. CDR1 is MDHEN, CDR2 SYDVKM, per germline. This chain's CDR3 is CASSSGGTGTGELFF. The CDR3, as DNA: TGTGCCAGCAGCTCGGGGGGGACAGGCACCGGGGAGCTGTTTTTT.

The sample holds a few counts of this clonotype. V gene TRBV12-3 or TRBV12-4 combines with J gene TRBJ1-1; D is ambiguous. Between the trimmed V and J ends, which lost 7 bases and 3 bases, there was a span of 15 bases. CDR3 length: 14 amino acids. The CDR3 nucleotides are TGTGCCAGCAAAACACACGGAGAGGACACTGAAGCTTTCTTT. It yields the protein CASKTHGEDTEAFF.

This clonotype was counted between two and nine times. The rearrangement joins TRBV7-2 to TRBJ2-1; 8 nucleotides line up with TRBD2. The CDR3 consists of 14 residues. The V gene's germline CDR1 is SGHTA and CDR2 FQGNSA. The V gene end was trimmed by 1 base and the J gene end by 6 bases; junction bases not matched to a gene: 2. CDR3 sequence reads: CASSLGLAINEQFF. The CDR3 region has the DNA TGTGCCAGCAGCTTAGGACTAGCGATCAATGAGCAGTTCTTC.

The rearrangement links TRBV11-2 to TRBJ2-1; 10 bases are a match to TRBD2. Germline V gives CDR1 SGHAT, CDR2 FQNNGV. With V trimmed by 0 bases and J by 0 bases, 8 bases remained unmatched. The CDR3 is made up of 19 amino acids. The CDR3 bases are TGTGCCAGCAGCTTAGATCCCTCGCCTAGCGGGAGCTCCTACAATGAGCAGTTCTTC. It encodes CASSLDPSPSGSSYNEQFF.

This clonotype was seen a few times. The rearrangement joins TRBV10-3 to TRBJ1-1, with D unclear. The CDR3 is 15 amino acids. Germline V gene lookup returns CDR1 ENHRY and CDR2 SYGVKD. With 2 bases removed from V and 1 base from J, the gap between germline ends came to 11 bases. The CDR3, as DNA: TGTGCCATCAGTGAGCCCAGCGGCGGGAACACTGAAGCTTTCTTT. It translates to CAISEPSGGNTEAFF.

This sequence joins TRBV20-1 and TRBJ1-5, with unresolved D. V lost 5 bases and J 3 bases, leaving 8 bases between the germline ends. This CDR3 has 12 residues. Germline-derived CDR1 and CDR2 are DFQATT and SNEGSKA (reference sequence). In DNA form, the CDR3 reads TGCAGTGCTGAGTGGGCCAATCAGCCCCAGCATTTT. Translating it yields CSAEWANQPQHF.

This clonotype was detected many times. The chain couples TRBV5-1 to TRBJ2-2; possible D gene TRBD1, 6 bases. The V gene's germline CDR1 is SGHRS and CDR2 YFSETQ. The V and J ends lost 6 bases and 5 bases respectively, with 20 bases between them. CDR3 length: 16 residues. Here the CDR3 reads CASNPDSPDGTGELFF. CDR3 DNA: TGCGCCAGCAATCCGGACAGCCCGGATGGGACCGGGGAGCTGTTTTTT.

The rearrangement links TRBV12-3 or TRBV12-4 to TRBJ2-2; TRBD2 matches at 10 bases. Germline trimming cut 6 bases from V and 3 bases from J; bases unmatched to any gene: 4. The CDR3 spans 15 residues. CDR3: CASSGTSEYTGELFF. As DNA, the CDR3 is TGTGCCAGCAGCGGGACTAGCGAGTACACCGGGGAGCTGTTTTTT.

The V gene is TRBV7-8, the J gene TRBJ2-7; TRBD1 matches at 9 bases. The CDR3 contains 14 residues. Germline CDR1 is SGHVS and CDR2 is FQNEAQ. Germline trimming cut 5 bases from V and 3 bases from J; bases unmatched to any gene: 5. The CDR3 nucleotides read TGTGCCAGCAGCACAGGGGACAGGGACTACGAGCAGTACTTC. This sequence encodes CASSTGDRDYEQYF.

This rearrangement joins TRBV28 to TRBJ2-5, with no clear D. Germline V gene lookup returns CDR1 MDHEN and CDR2 SYDVKM. This CDR3 region has 13 residues. V lost 4 bases and J lost 3, with 9 bases in between. CDR3 in DNA: TGTGCCAGCAGTTCGTCCCATAAAGAGACCCAGTACTTC. Encoded protein: CASSSSHKETQYF.

This clonotype was found many times. V and J are TRBV12-3 or TRBV12-4 and TRBJ2-2, with unresolved D. The CDR3 covers 12 residues. V was cut by 3 bases and J by 3 bases, with 2 bases left in between. For the CDR3, the DNA is TGTGCCAGCAGTTTTTACACCGGGGAGCTGTTTTTT. Residues: CASSFYTGELFF.

The rearrangement links TRBV10-3 to TRBJ1-2, with 8 bases identical to TRBD1. Looked up from germline, CDR1 is ENHRY and CDR2 is SYGVKD. The CDR3 length is 15 residues. The trim removed 0 bases at V and 7 bases at J, leaving 7 bases unmatched. The CDR3 reads CAISESSQGAGGYTF. The CDR3 nucleotides are TGTGCCATCAGTGAGTCAAGCCAGGGGGCTGGTGGCTACACCTTC.

Comment on this clonotype: One end of the junction varies from germline; a read error may be responsible. J is TRBJ2-1 and V is TRBV24-1, with 10 positions matching TRBD2. The length of the CDR3 is 15 residues. Germline values: CDR1 KGHDR, CDR2 SFDVKD. The CDR3 sequence is CATGEAGGPDNEQFF. CDR3 sequence (DNA): TGTGCCACCGGTGAAGCGGGGGGGCCGGACAATGAGCAGTTCTTC.

The chain has TRBV20-1 and TRBJ2-5, with a weak D call TRBD1 (6 bases). CDR1 and CDR2 (germline): DFQATT, SNEGSKA (reference sequence). The CDR3 runs to 13 residues. V was cut by 5 bases and J by 3 bases, with 13 bases left in between. In nucleotides, the CDR3 is TGCAGTGCTGCAGGGACAATTGAAGAGACCCAGTACTTC. Protein product: CSAAGTIEETQYF.

The gene calls are TRBV20-1 and TRBJ2-2; the D gene is possibly TRBD2 (5 bases). The germline CDR1 and CDR2 sequences are DFQATT and SNEGSKA (reference sequence). Between the trimmed V and J ends, which lost 1 base and 7 bases, there was a span of 13 bases. The CDR3 is 14 amino acids. The CDR3 DNA reads as TGCAGTGCTAGAGCCAGCGGAACAATCGGGGAGCTGTTTTTT. Its translation is CSARASGTIGELFF.

This clonotype appeared a few times. V gene TRBV20-1 combines with J gene TRBJ2-1, with D unresolved. Germline values: CDR1 DFQATT, CDR2 SNEGSKA (reference sequence). The CDR3 is 11 residues long. Trimming shortened V by 6 bases and J by 5 bases, and 8 bases separated the two germline ends. The CDR3 DNA reads TGCAGTGCCGTCCCAAACAATGAGCAGTTCTTC. It codes for CSAVPNNEQFF.

J is TRBJ2-2 and V is TRBV7-3, with D perhaps TRBD1 (6 bases). The CDR3 length is 15 residues. Trimming removed 5 bases at V and 3 bases at J, with 13 bases between. The germline CDR1 and CDR2 sequences are SGHTA and FQGTGA. CDR3: CASSILGADTGELFF. DNA of the CDR3: TGTGCCAGCAGCATACTGGGGGCAGACACCGGGGAGCTGTTTTTT.

This clonotype was seen more than once but under ten times. The chain uses TRBV2 and TRBJ1-1; D is perhaps TRBD1 (5 bases). Germline lookup yields CDR1 SNHLY and CDR2 FYNNEI. V lost 6 bases, J lost 1 base, and 12 bases lay in between. This CDR3 region has 14 residues. DNA for the CDR3: TGTGCCAGCAGAGAGACAGAATCGAACACTGAAGCTTTCTTT. The encoded protein is CASRETESNTEAFF.

The CDR3 bases are TGTGCCAGCAGAGCTGACAGGGGAAACTACGAGCAGTACTTC. Translation gives CASRADRGNYEQYF. The rearrangement joins TRBV28 to TRBJ2-7, with TRBD1 matching over 8 bases. With 6 bases clipped from V and 3 bases from J, the junction kept 7 bases outside the gene matches. This CDR3 is 14 amino acids long. Germline assignment: CDR1 MDHEN and CDR2 SYDVKM. Drawing the rest from reference TRBV28 and TRBJ2-7, the complete variable domain is DVKVTQSSRYLVKRTGEKVFLECVQDMDHENMFWYRQDPGLGLRLIYFSYDVKMKEKGDIPEGYSVSREKKERFSLILESASTNQTSMYLCASRADRGNYEQYFGPGTRLTVT.

This clonotype was observed a few times. Here the CDR3 DNA reads TGCAGTGCTAGAGTCGGGGGTAGGGAGCAGTACTTC. It encodes CSARVGGREQYF. The chain recombines TRBV20-1 with TRBJ2-7, with a possible D match to TRBD2 (6 bases). This CDR3 is built from 12 residues. Looked up from germline, CDR1 is DFQATT and CDR2 is SNEGSKA (reference sequence). V dropped 1 base and J dropped 7 bases, with 11 bases sitting between them.